Listed below are T cell receptor beta chains from one sample, sequenced in a study of T cells in Graves' hyperthyroidism and ophthalmopathy. Each CDR3 protein gets one entry after TCRdb re-called the multiplex PCR reads with MiXCR. This table holds fewer than 750,000 distinct CDR3 sequences, 13% to 15% found once. The sequencing sample was made of blood. The receptors were gathered from a woman aged 50 to 60 with Graves' ophthalmopathy. Both conserved end residues are trimmed from each CDR3.

TRBV28	TRBJ1-1	ASRATGTFEAF
TRBV28	TRBJ1-6	ASTENNSPLH
TRBV29-1	TRBJ1-2	SVGGGTNYGYT
TRBV11-2	TRBJ1-1	ASSLTNTEAF
TRBV24-1	TRBJ2-4	ATSEAGGAGVKNIQY
TRBV4-3	TRBJ1-1	AGSQGTGSNTEAF
TRBV27	TRBJ1-6	ASSLRSGLVNSPLH
TRBV6-2/TRBV6-3	TRBJ1-1	ASNDRRENTEAF
TRBV12-3/TRBV12-4	TRBJ2-7	ASSARSSGTYEQY
TRBV27	TRBJ2-1	ASTFTPPPRGPSYNEQF
TRBV28	TRBJ2-1	ASSLGHSNEQF
TRBV12-3/TRBV12-4	TRBJ2-7	ASRETGARDEQY
TRBV5-1	TRBJ2-6	ASSLGEDYSGANVLT
TRBV30	TRBJ2-7	AWTTGRAYEQY
TRBV15	TRBJ2-2	ATSRARGILTAGDTGELF
TRBV19	TRBJ2-5	ASSGPLRETQY
TRBV5-1	TRBJ1-1	ASRYGQGETEAF
TRBV5-4	TRBJ2-1	ASSLARNRGLDEQF
TRBV27	TRBJ2-4	ASSKWDRGPGNIQY
TRBV9	TRBJ1-1	ASSLHRYPNTEAF
TRBV24-1	TRBJ2-1	ATSETGTQF
TRBV29-1	TRBJ1-1	SAAGTSGTEAF
TRBV6-5	TRBJ2-7	ASSYSRVGYEQY
TRBV6-1	TRBJ1-6	ASSLSGGNLNSPLH
TRBV18	TRBJ1-1	ASSPSGALEAF
TRBV20-1	TRBJ1-4	SARGYPGRTNEKLF
TRBV11-2	TRBJ1-2	ASSRSGGNYGYT
TRBV5-6	TRBJ1-2	ASSHRDRDGYT
TRBV7-2	TRBJ1-2	ASSLGTGSYGYT